These T cell receptor beta chains were read from a single sample in a study of early T cells in non-severe SARS-CoV-2 infection. Each CDR3 protein is one row after TCRdb ran MiXCR on the 5' RACE reads. The sample lists tens of thousands of distinct CDR3 sequences; around 9.3% were seen once. Sequencing was done on a sample of whole blood. Receptors originate from an adult who was a healthcare worker with PCR-confirmed SARS-CoV-2 infection or an uninfected control (not recorded which). The conserved cysteine and the conserved F or W are not part of the CDR3 here. The order of the fields is J gene, V gene, CDR3 protein.

>TRBJ2-1|TRBV7-9
ASSPRRDEQF
>TRBJ1-1|TRBV2
ASSVETGNTEAF
>TRBJ2-7|TRBV5-1
ASSLLAGVSSYEQY
>TRBJ1-5|TRBV10-3
AISDGGNQPQH
>TRBJ1-1|TRBV2
ASSDGGGTEAF
>TRBJ2-5|TRBV18
ASSTAIQETQY
>TRBJ1-1|TRBV28
AGSTGGDGNTEAF
>TRBJ2-3|TRBV13
ASSQGRGPDTQY
>TRBJ1-1|TRBV3-1
ASSRRQGDIMNTEAF
>TRBJ2-7|TRBV18
ASSGTGVSYEQY
>TRBJ2-1|TRBV18
ASSRGRGEDEQF
>TRBJ2-7|TRBV12-3/TRBV12-4
ASSFQSPGYEQY
>TRBJ2-2|TRBV3-1
ASSQVGGTQTGELF
>TRBJ1-1|TRBV27
ASSPVRETEAF
>TRBJ2-1|TRBV4-1
ASSQGSGADEQF
>TRBJ1-6|TRBV18
ASSRQGRNNSPLH
>TRBJ1-6|TRBV3-1
ASSQRDSNSPLH
>TRBJ2-5|TRBV12-3/TRBV12-4
ASSHQRGETQY
>TRBJ2-6|TRBV6-2/TRBV6-3
ASNGRGHHSGANVLT
>TRBJ2-5|TRBV21-1
ASSRAGLGKETQY
>TRBJ1-6|TRBV4-1
ASSQSTVGFGSPLH
>TRBJ2-3|TRBV29-1
SVLLAGPDTQY
>TRBJ2-1|TRBV7-2
ASSVRLAGRNEQF
>TRBJ2-1|TRBV10-1
ASSEKTSGAYNEQF
>TRBJ2-6|TRBV12-5
ASGPSGANVLT
>TRBJ2-2|TRBV5-4
ASSSTGSVTTGELF
>TRBJ1-2|TRBV5-1
ASSLASREGGGYT
>TRBJ1-1|TRBV30
AWSRGTEAF
>TRBJ2-6|TRBV19
ASTRPPQGVLT
>TRBJ2-6|TRBV5-1
ASSLKSSPGANVLT
>TRBJ1-1|TRBV18
ASSPGTPHVAF
>TRBJ2-7|TRBV15
ATSSDGTYEQY
>TRBJ1-3|TRBV5-1
ASSLFDSGNTIY
>TRBJ2-7|TRBV5-1
ASSFTRPDGEY
>TRBJ2-1|TRBV5-6
ASSLGAGANEQF
>TRBJ2-2|TRBV12-3/TRBV12-4
ASSSKLIGAWSTGELF
>TRBJ2-7|TRBV7-9
ASSPTRGIKSYEQY
>TRBJ1-1|TRBV5-4
ASSLDVGTEAF
>TRBJ2-3|TRBV12-3/TRBV12-4
ASSLNRADTQY
>TRBJ2-5|TRBV6-5
ASSYSRKETQY
>TRBJ2-7|TRBV5-1
ASSLEGTRTGEQY
>TRBJ1-1|TRBV5-6
ASSLGARGATNTEAF
>TRBJ2-7|TRBV20-1
SSAEQGRGREQY
>TRBJ1-4|TRBV12-3/TRBV12-4
ASGTGGEKLF
>TRBJ2-7|TRBV5-1
ASSTNPGGATNEQY
>TRBJ1-2|TRBV9
ASSVADRSPT
>TRBJ1-2|TRBV5-1
ASSLDQVGGYT
>TRBJ2-5|TRBV4-2
ASSGEGPEETQY
>TRBJ2-1|TRBV3-1
ASSHKSGSRF
>TRBJ2-1|TRBV5-1
ASSLGGGLSSYNEQF
>TRBJ1-1|TRBV20-1
SASRGDTEAF
>TRBJ1-2|TRBV30
AWTDTNYGYT
>TRBJ2-4|TRBV4-2
ASSQDGAGVQY
>TRBJ2-5|TRBV29-1
SVPPTAGQETQY
>TRBJ1-4|TRBV4-1
ATKPNDGVSNEKLF